Below, 29 T cell receptor beta chains from the same sample are listed, as sequenced in a study of blood T cell repertoires in COVID-19. Measured with immunoSEQ multiplex PCR; TCRdb has only the in-frame clones, and not every one. In the table there are 80,000 or so clones, over 80% of which are singletons. What was sequenced was peripheral blood. These receptors were collected from a human donor in a cohort sampled during active COVID-19.

The V and J genes are TRBV5-1 and TRBJ2-1; 11 bases match TRBD2. V gave up 1 base and J gave up 6 bases; unmatched junction bases: 0. Germline V CDR1 and CDR2: SGHRS, YFSETQ. The CDR3 is 14 residues long. CDR3 protein: CASSLTSGGNEQFF. In DNA, the CDR3 is TGCGCCAGCAGCTTGACTAGCGGGGGCAATGAGCAGTTCTTC.

This clone appeared once. V usage is TRBV9 and J usage is TRBJ1-2, with D possibly TRBD1 on 6 matching bases. V dropped 4 bases and J dropped 6 bases, with 13 bases sitting between them. Germline CDR1 and CDR2: SGDLS and YYNGEE. The CDR3 runs to 13 residues. The CDR3 sequence: CASSTAGGNGYTF. CDR3 sequence (DNA): TGTGCCAGCAGCACTGCGGGGGGCAATGGCTACACCTTC.

The chain is built from TRBV7-6 and TRBJ1-6, with 7 bases identical to TRBD1. The CDR3 is made up of 15 amino acids. Germline CDR1 is SGHVS and CDR2 is FNYEAQ. V dropped 1 base and J dropped 7; count of bases not matched to a gene: 4. Here the CDR3 reads CASSLERGQNSPLHF. The CDR3, as DNA: TGTGCCAGCAGCTTAGAGAGGGGGCAAAATTCACCCCTCCACTTT.

For the CDR3, the DNA is TGTGCCAGCAGCATACAGGGATTGTCAGATGGCTACACCTTC. Translation gives CASSIQGLSDGYTF. The chain is built from TRBV2 and TRBJ1-2; D might be TRBD1 (6 bases). The CDR3 length is 14 residues. Germline V gene data show CDR1 as SNHLY and CDR2 as FYNNEI. Trimming removed 6 bases from V and 6 bases from J, with 17 bases in between.

Of note for this clone: Other nucleotide sequences in the sample specify the same CDR3. V and J are TRBV28 and TRBJ1-5, with 9 bases that match TRBD1. The CDR3 consists of 14 residues. Germline trimming cut 6 bases from V and 4 bases from J; bases unmatched to any gene: 4. CDR1 is MDHEN, CDR2 SYDVKM, per germline. The CDR3 DNA follows: TGTGCCAGCAGCCTAGGACAGGGGAATCAGCCCCAGCATTTT. It specifies CASSLGQGNQPQHF. Using reference TRBV28 and TRBJ1-5 for the parts outside the CDR3, the full variable domain is DVKVTQSSRYLVKRTGEKVFLECVQDMDHENMFWYRQDPGLGLRLIYFSYDVKMKEKGDIPEGYSVSREKKERFSLILESASTNQTSMYLCASSLGQGNQPQHFGDGTRLSIL.

V and J are TRBV6-5 and TRBJ1-3; 10 bases agree with TRBD1. Germline CDR1 and CDR2: MNHEY and SVGAGI. V shed 6 bases, J shed 1 base, and the junction held 3 bases outside the gene matches. CDR3 length: 15 residues. CDR3 coding DNA: TGTGCCAGCAGCCAGGACAGGGGGTCTGGAAACACCATATATTTT. Its protein is CASSQDRGSGNTIYF.

This clone was detected a few times. The chain has TRBV5-1 and TRBJ2-3; TRBD2 matches 10 bases. Germline V gives CDR1 SGHRS, CDR2 YFSETQ. The CDR3 is made up of 17 amino acids. V was clipped by 4 bases and J by 3 bases; unmatched bases: 11. CDR3 protein: CASSLGLAPQGTDTQYF. CDR3 in DNA: TGCGCCAGCAGCCTGGGACTAGCGCCCCAGGGAACAGATACGCAGTATTTT.

The chain carries TRBV19 and TRBJ1-5; 8 bases align to TRBD1. The trim removed 1 base at V and 5 bases at J, leaving 1 base unmatched. The CDR3 is made up of 14 amino acids. CDR1 is LNHDA and CDR2 is SQIVND in the germline V gene (reference sequence). The CDR3 DNA reads TGTGCCAGTAGTATAGGGACAGGGCATCAGCCCCAGCATTTT. Translating it yields CASSIGTGHQPQHF.

The V and J genes are TRBV5-5 and TRBJ2-2; 9 bases agree with TRBD1. CDR1 is SGHKS, CDR2 YYEKEE, per germline (reference sequence). V dropped 3 bases and J dropped 5; count of bases not matched to a gene: 8. The length of the CDR3 is 16 residues. This chain's CDR3 is CASSSPGTGRTGELFF. The CDR3 DNA follows: TGTGCCAGCAGCTCCCCCGGGACAGGGAGGACCGGGGAGCTGTTTTTT.

V and J are TRBV28 and TRBJ2-3; tentatively, D is TRBD2 (5 bases). The CDR3 extends over 16 amino acids. From germline, CDR1 is MDHEN and CDR2 SYDVKM. Between the trimmed V and J ends, which lost 3 bases and 0 bases, there was a span of 13 bases. CDR3 amino acids: CASSLPAPGSTDTQYF. In DNA, the CDR3 is TGTGCCAGCAGTTTGCCAGCGCCGGGGAGCACAGATACGCAGTATTTT. Supplemented by reference TRBV28 and TRBJ2-3, the full variable domain reads DVKVTQSSRYLVKRTGEKVFLECVQDMDHENMFWYRQDPGLGLRLIYFSYDVKMKEKGDIPEGYSVSREKKERFSLILESASTNQTSMYLCASSLPAPGSTDTQYFGPGTRLTVL.

The chain recombines TRBV6-5 with TRBJ2-1; 12 bases are a match to TRBD2. This CDR3 is built from 16 residues. After removal of 2 bases from V and 9 bases from J, the junction contained 8 bases not matched to a gene. In germline, CDR1 is MNHEY, CDR2 SVGAGI. As DNA, the CDR3 is TGTGCCAGCAGTTACGCTAGCGGGGGGGCCAGGGCTGAGCAGTTCTTC. It is translated as CASSYASGGARAEQFF.

The chain uses TRBV12-5 and TRBJ2-7; 15 bases match TRBD2. This CDR3 spans 16 amino acids. Germline CDR1 is LGHNT and CDR2 is FRNRAP. Trimming cost V 4 bases and J 0 bases; bases outside gene matches: 1. DNA of the CDR3: TGTGCTAGTGGTTCGGGACTAGCGGGAGGCTCCTACGAGCAGTACTTC. Translation gives CASGSGLAGGSYEQYF.

The chain recombines TRBV5-4 with TRBJ2-1; tentative D call: TRBD1 (6 bases). The CDR3 contains 12 residues. CDR1 and CDR2 (germline): SGHNT, YYREEE (reference sequence). Trimming took off 6 bases at V and 8 bases at J, with 12 bases between the two ends. CDR3 DNA sequence: TGTGCCAGCAATCCGCAGGGGTATGAGCAGTTCTTC. Translation: CASNPQGYEQFF.

The rearrangement links TRBV19 to TRBJ1-5; no firm D call. The V end was cut by 3 bases, the J end by 7 bases, with 13 bases between. The CDR3 totals 14 residues. Germline loops: CDR1 LNHDA, CDR2 SQIVND (reference sequence). The CDR3: CASSIHGSGQPQHF. DNA for the CDR3: TGTGCCAGTAGTATCCACGGGTCGGGGCAGCCCCAGCATTTT.

V gene TRBV28 combines with J gene TRBJ2-3; the D gene is possibly TRBD2 (5 bases). Per germline, CDR1 MDHEN and CDR2 SYDVKM. CDR3 length equals 16 residues. V lost 3 bases, J lost 5 bases, and 18 bases lay in between. The CDR3 loop is CASSFGGSPTGDTQYF. As DNA, the CDR3 is TGTGCCAGCAGTTTTGGTGGGAGTCCCACCGGAGATACGCAGTATTTT. The variable domain in full, with the rest retrieved from reference TRBV28 and TRBJ2-3, is DVKVTQSSRYLVKRTGEKVFLECVQDMDHENMFWYRQDPGLGLRLIYFSYDVKMKEKGDIPEGYSVSREKKERFSLILESASTNQTSMYLCASSFGGSPTGDTQYFGPGTRLTVL.

V is TRBV5-1 and J is TRBJ2-2, with TRBD2 matching over 11 bases. Germline-derived CDR1 and CDR2 are SGHRS and YFSETQ. The CDR3 loop spans 17 amino acids. After removal of 2 bases from V and 2 bases from J, the junction contained 5 bases not matched to a gene. CDR3 sequence reads: CASSFRTSGPNTGELFF. CDR3 nucleotides: TGCGCCAGCAGCTTCCGGACTAGCGGGCCAAACACCGGGGAGCTGTTTTTT.

This chain joins TRBV3-1 (or the pseudogene TRBV3-2) and TRBJ1-1, with unresolved D. Looked up from germline, CDR1 is LGHDT and CDR2 is YNNKEL (reference sequence). Trimming removed 6 bases at V and 3 bases at J, with 8 bases between. The CDR3 sequence is 12 residues long. The CDR3 nucleotides read TGTGCCAGCAGAACAGAAGACACTGAAGCTTTCTTT. Amino acid sequence: CASRTEDTEAFF.

The chain uses TRBV3-1 (or the pseudogene TRBV3-2) and TRBJ2-1, with 10 bases matching TRBD2. V gave up 0 bases and J gave up 7 bases; unmatched junction bases: 3. CDR1 is LGHDT and CDR2 is YNNKEL in the germline V gene (reference sequence). The CDR3 has 15 residues. CDR3 in DNA: TGTGCCAGCAGCCAAGATCCAGCGGGGGGGAATGAGCAGTTCTTC. This encodes CASSQDPAGGNEQFF.

The CDR3 DNA reads TGCGCCAGCAGCCCGGGTGGGGGACAGGGGTCCATTCAGTACTTC. Its protein is CASSPGGGQGSIQYF. The chain is built from TRBV5-1 and TRBJ2-4, with 10 bases lining up with TRBD1. Losses at the gene ends were 4 bases for V and 9 bases for J; bases not matched to a gene: 10. This CDR3 has 15 amino acids. The V gene's germline CDR1 is SGHRS and CDR2 YFSETQ.

The chain has TRBV18 and TRBJ1-3; D ambiguous. Trimming pared 4 bases from V and 0 bases from J, leaving 10 bases between. This CDR3 has 15 amino acids. Germline values: CDR1 KGHSH, CDR2 LQKENI. The CDR3 spells CASSRTDGSGNTIYF. CDR3 in DNA: TGTGCCAGCTCACGCACAGACGGCTCTGGAAACACCATATATTTT. Complete variable domain (other parts from reference TRBV18 and TRBJ1-3): NAGVMQNPRHLVRRRGQEARLRCSPMKGHSHVYWYRQLPEEGLKFMVYLQKENIIDESGMPKERFSAEFPKEGPSILRIQQVVRGDSAAYFCASSRTDGSGNTIYFGEGSWLTVV.

V usage is TRBV9 and J usage is TRBJ2-5, with a weak D call TRBD1 (5 bases). The germline V gene encodes CDR1 SGDLS and CDR2 YYNGEE. The CDR3 is 17 residues long. Trimming pared 2 bases from V and 2 bases from J, leaving 19 bases between. The CDR3 DNA is TGTGCCAGCAGCGTTAGTCTGGACACAAAGGGACAAGAGACCCAGTACTTC. Translation gives CASSVSLDTKGQETQYF.

This clone was seen a handful of times. J is TRBJ1-1 and V is TRBV7-3, with 8 bases matching TRBD1. Losses at the gene ends were 5 bases for V and 12 bases for J; bases not matched to a gene: 8. Germline lookup yields CDR1 SGHTA and CDR2 FQGTGA. The length of the CDR3 is 12 residues. This CDR3 is CASSDTDRVPFF. CDR3 sequence (DNA): TGTGCCAGCAGCGATACGGACAGGGTCCCTTTCTTT. Filled out from reference TRBV7-3 and TRBJ1-1, the complete variable domain reads GAGVSQTPSNKVTEKGKYVELRCDPISGHTALYWYRQSLGQGPEFLIYFQGTGAADDSGLPNDRFFAVRPEGSVSTLKIQRTERGDSAVYLCASSDTDRVPFFGQGTRLTVV.

Notes on this clone: The junction and the germline gene differ at one end; a read error may be behind it. The V and J genes are TRBV28 and TRBJ1-6; D gene unclear. The germline gives CDR1 MDHEN, CDR2 SYDVKM. This CDR3 contains 17 residues. The CDR3 nucleotides read TGTGCCAGCAGTTTACAAGTTATGGGCTCCGATAATTCACCCCTCCACTTT. This translates into CASSLQVMGSDNSPLHF.

The V gene is TRBV30, the J gene TRBJ1-3, with TRBD1 matching over 12 bases. The CDR3 runs 18 residues. V dropped 2 bases and J dropped 0; count of bases not matched to a gene: 8. Germline V gene data show CDR1 as GTSNPN and CDR2 as SVGIG (reference sequence). CDR3 DNA: TGTGCCTGGAGTCCCCCCGGGACAGGGGGCACCTCTGGAAACACCATATATTTT. This translates into CAWSPPGTGGTSGNTIYF.

V usage is TRBV4-2 and J usage is TRBJ1-2; 8 positions agree with TRBD1. J gave up 4 bases and V 4 bases, and 8 bases lay outside the gene matches. The CDR3 consists of 15 residues. Germline CDR1 is LGHNA and CDR2 is YNFKEQ. The CDR3 DNA follows: TGTGCCAGCAGCCCGCCCCACAGGGGGGGCTATGGCTACACCTTC. Translating gives CASSPPHRGGYGYTF.

With respect to this clone: This sample also contains other DNA sequences that code for the same CDR3. The CDR3 loop is CASSVDSNYGYTF. The CDR3 DNA is TGTGCCAGCAGCGTAGACAGTAACTATGGCTACACCTTC. J is TRBJ1-2 and V is TRBV9; D unresolved. Germline CDR1 SGDLS, CDR2 YYNGEE. V was pared by 0 bases and J by 1 base, with 4 bases between. CDR3 length: 13 residues.

The chain uses TRBV11-3 and TRBJ2-1; the match to TRBD2 covers 9 bases. The CDR3 loop spans 15 amino acids. Germline V gives CDR1 SGHNT, CDR2 YENEEA. Unmatched junction bases numbered 6, after V lost 3 bases and J lost 6 bases. The CDR3, as DNA: TGTGCCAGCAGCTTGGAGCTAGCGGGGCCCAATGAGCAGTTCTTC. Translation: CASSLELAGPNEQFF.

The V and J genes are TRBV2 and TRBJ2-5, with 7 nucleotides matching TRBD1. Germline CDR1 and CDR2: SNHLY and FYNNEI. The CDR3 length is 14 residues. Germline trimming cut 6 bases from V and 1 base from J; bases unmatched to any gene: 5. The CDR3: CASSHDRAQETQYF. As DNA, the CDR3 is TGTGCCAGCAGCCACGACAGGGCCCAAGAGACCCAGTACTTC.

This rearrangement joins TRBV30 to TRBJ1-1; D is undetermined. The germline V and J ends were trimmed by 1 base and 1 base, with 7 bases remaining between them. There are 13 residues in the CDR3. The germline gives CDR1 GTSNPN, CDR2 SVGIG (reference sequence). CDR3 sequence reads: CAWSADTNTEAFF. The CDR3 nucleotides read TGTGCCTGGAGTGCCGACACGAACACTGAAGCTTTCTTT.